This record covers a single TCR beta chain. This clonotype is assessed as large (0.1 to 1%). The specificity of this receptor is unknown. Per-base quality was not reported, and no clone a single base away is much larger than it. Including cysteine and phenylalanine, the CDR3 has 14 amino acids. Kept here is only the CDR3 DNA, which spans 42 bases and is read in frame from base 1. The trim is 2 bases for V and 5 bases for J, with a gap of 14 bases between the germline ends. CDR1 and CDR2 (SGHRS, YFSETQ) derive from the germline V gene. The receptor library was made with 5' RACE. Sequenced on a NextSeq 500. In the TCR library protocol, a unique molecular identifier was attached to each TCR cDNA molecule so that PCR and sequencing errors could be corrected. As for the original processing: Decombinator tools were used for TCR identification, UMI-based error correction and CDR3 extraction. Expanded TCRs were defined as those above a frequency of 2 per 1,000, corresponding to the top 1% of the tumor frequency distribution. Renyi diversity was calculated using the R vegan package after each repertoire was subsampled 100 times to 5,000 TCRs. To build CDR3 similarity networks, amino acid triplet string-kernel similarity was used, and CDR3s were connected when their pairwise similarity was above 0.82. TCRdb applied fastp at Q25 and MiXCR to the public reads, then kept only in-frame beta chains. Rows matching on CDR3 protein sequence are summarized as one entry with the most common DNA and genes. The V and J calls and clone size are TCRdb's, not the authors'. A total of some 6,900 distinct CDR3 sequences appear in this sample, 3% to 5% of them only once. Roughly 25% of the sample comes from the top ten.

Interpreted using the paper, the time point label stands for: sample taken at primary tumor resection. TCR sequencing used whole RNA extracted from tumor and nontumor lung tissue, or from cryopreserved PBMC samples, without cell sorting. Donors were some 67 patients with early-stage, untreated non-small cell lung cancer from the lung TRACERx cohort. A patient was chosen for TCR sequencing only when enough RNA was available from at least two tumor regions. Before being selected, tumor and adjacent nontumor lung specimens were reviewed by a lung pathologist. These data are taken from a study of spatial heterogeneity in lung cancer (dated by TCRdb to about 2019). With respect to the entire study: Beta-chain transcripts were consistently detected in greater numbers than alpha-chain transcripts, which likely reflected higher beta-chain transcript abundance. The study linked features of the TCR repertoire to counts of nonsynonymous mutations, which were determined by whole-exome sequencing of tumor tissue. In the raw uncorrected reads, each unique combination of TCR and UMI appeared more than ten times on average. In non-small cell lung cancer, the study made a quantitative comparison of TCR alpha and beta repertoires among multiple tumor regions, matched nontumor lung and blood. At surgery, both alpha and beta chains were TCR-sequenced in 200 to 250 tumor regions, some 64 matched nontumor lung samples and around 50 PBMC samples.

On the study overall, not on this receptor specifically: Additional single-cell paired TCR alpha and beta sequencing was considered necessary to confirm, at a functional level, the hypothesis that regional TCRs recognize regional mutations.

The rearrangement joined TRBV5-1 to TRBJ2-7; a weak D assignment points to TRBD2 (6 bases agree). Sequenced material: normal lung tissue next to the tumor, taken at surgery. This sequence originates from a female donor with early-stage non-small cell lung cancer. The nucleotide sequence reads TGCGCCAGCAGCTTTTCAGGGAGGAGCCACGAGCAGTACTTC. The resulting protein is CASSFSGRSHEQYF.